Below are 12 T cell receptor beta chains sequenced from a single sample in a study of shared clonotypes between healthy human individuals. Assay: immunoSEQ multiplex PCR; the TCRdb copy retains only in-frame clones and omits some. The sample consists of 2,500,000 or so clones, less than 95% of them appearing once. The source material was naive CD4+ T cells from PBMCs. Subset noted: CD45RA+ positively selected. Source of these receptors: a man younger than 35 in good health. Some clones in this sample may be carry-over from other donors' samples.

The rearrangement uses TRBV2 and TRBJ2-1; 16 bases line up with TRBD2. Germline V gene data show CDR1 as SNHLY and CDR2 as FYNNEI. The trim removed 7 bases at V and 6 bases at J, leaving 12 bases unmatched. The CDR3 contains 18 residues. CDR3 sequence (DNA): TGTGCCAGCAAAACCCCGGGACTAGCGGGAGGGCCCACCAATGAGCAGTTCTTC. Translated, it gives CASKTPGLAGGPTNEQFF.

This clone appeared once. The chain carries TRBV5-4 and TRBJ2-7; D may correspond to TRBD1 or TRBD2 (5 bases each). Germline CDR1 SGHNT, CDR2 YYREEE (reference sequence). Trimming took off 4 bases at V and 3 bases at J, with 17 bases between the two ends. This CDR3 comprises 15 residues. In nucleotides, the CDR3 is TGTGCCAGCAGCCCGGAATCCGGGACGATCTACGAGCAGTACTTC. Its translation is CASSPESGTIYEQYF.

V usage is TRBV19 and J usage is TRBJ2-7; possible D gene TRBD1, 7 bases. V shed 6 bases and J shed 3 bases, with 21 bases lying between them. Germline V gives CDR1 LNHDA, CDR2 SQIVND (reference sequence). CDR3 length: 16 amino acids. CDR3: CASRRGPGLNNYEQYF. The CDR3 nucleotides read TGTGCCAGTAGAAGGGGGCCGGGACTCAACAACTACGAGCAGTACTTC.

The chain uses TRBV7-9 and TRBJ2-5; D remains ambiguous. The germline CDR1 and CDR2 sequences are SEHNR and FQNEAQ (reference sequence). The ends were cut back, 1 base at V and 1 base at J, with 16 bases in the middle. This CDR3 comprises 17 residues. As DNA, the CDR3 is TGTGCCAGCAGCTTAGTGCTCTTCAAGGAAGCCCAAGAGACCCAGTACTTC. Encoded protein: CASSLVLFKEAQETQYF.

The rearrangement links TRBV6-6 to TRBJ1-5; D gene uncertain. V was pared by 4 bases and J by 7 bases, with 8 bases between. Germline CDR1 and CDR2: MNHNY and SVGAGI (reference sequence). CDR3 size: 12 residues. The CDR3 sequence is CASSFSEQPQHF. DNA of the CDR3: TGTGCCAGCAGTTTCTCAGAACAGCCCCAGCATTTT.

The chain couples TRBV5-1 to TRBJ1-4; D is possibly TRBD1 (5 bases). The V end lost 4 bases, the J end lost 4 bases, and 23 bases lay between the germline ends. Germline V gene lookup returns CDR1 SGHRS and CDR2 YFSETQ. The CDR3 is made up of 18 amino acids. The CDR3, as DNA: TGCGCCAGCAGCACAGGAACAACGGCGCGGGCCCTTAATGAAAAACTGTTTTTT. It encodes CASSTGTTARALNEKLFF.

This chain links TRBV28 with TRBJ2-1, with TRBD2 matching over 9 bases. V shed 4 bases and J 3 bases; nucleotides not matched to a gene: 4. There are 15 residues in the CDR3. Per germline, CDR1 MDHEN and CDR2 SYDVKM. The CDR3 protein is CASSSSGRIYNEQFF. The DNA for the CDR3 is TGTGCCAGCAGTTCAAGCGGGAGGATCTACAATGAGCAGTTCTTC.

The chain couples TRBV6-5 to TRBJ1-2, with D maybe TRBD1 (6 bases). This CDR3 has 16 residues. Germline loops: CDR1 MNHEY, CDR2 SVGAGI. Between the trimmed V and J ends, which lost 0 bases and 0 bases, there was a span of 11 bases. The CDR3 DNA is TGTGCCAGCAGTTACTCGACAGGCGGTGCTAACTATGGCTACACCTTC. Translated, it gives CASSYSTGGANYGYTF.

A remark on this clone: This same CDR3 is encoded by further DNA sequences in the sample. The V gene is TRBV28, the J gene TRBJ1-1; 8 bases fit TRBD1. J was trimmed by 1 base and V by 2 bases; bases with no gene match: 0. The CDR3 loop spans 14 amino acids. The V gene's germline CDR1 is MDHEN and CDR2 SYDVKM. CDR3 sequence: CASSLDRGNTEAFF. In DNA form, the CDR3 reads TGTGCCAGCAGTTTAGACAGGGGGAACACTGAAGCTTTCTTT. The whole variable domain, filled in from reference TRBV28 and TRBJ1-1, reads DVKVTQSSRYLVKRTGEKVFLECVQDMDHENMFWYRQDPGLGLRLIYFSYDVKMKEKGDIPEGYSVSREKKERFSLILESASTNQTSMYLCASSLDRGNTEAFFGQGTRLTVV.

The rearrangement joins TRBV5-4 to TRBJ2-5, with unresolved D. Germline V lookup: CDR1 SGHNT, CDR2 YYREEE (reference sequence). With 0 bases removed from V and 2 bases from J, the gap between germline ends came to 8 bases. CDR3 length equals 14 residues. CDR3 nucleotides: TGTGCCAGCAGCTTGGAGGATGGGCAAGAGACCCAGTACTTC. It codes for CASSLEDGQETQYF.

The rearrangement joins TRBV28 to TRBJ1-1; D unresolved. Germline V gene lookup returns CDR1 MDHEN and CDR2 SYDVKM. Between the trimmed V and J ends, which lost 5 bases and 4 bases, there was a span of 11 bases. The length of the CDR3 is 13 residues. The CDR3 nucleotides read TGTGCCAGCAGTCGTCCACCGAGCACTGAAGCTTTCTTT. It is translated as CASSRPPSTEAFF. Full variable domain (remainder filled in from reference TRBV28 and TRBJ1-1): DVKVTQSSRYLVKRTGEKVFLECVQDMDHENMFWYRQDPGLGLRLIYFSYDVKMKEKGDIPEGYSVSREKKERFSLILESASTNQTSMYLCASSRPPSTEAFFGQGTRLTVV.

In the case of this clone: The sample contains more than one DNA sequence encoding this CDR3. The V call is TRBV15, the J call TRBJ1-3, with a weak D call TRBD1 (5 bases). The CDR3 is made up of 16 amino acids. Germline V lookup: CDR1 LNHNV, CDR2 YYDKDF (reference sequence). The V gene lost 1 base and the J gene lost 0 bases, with 10 bases spanning the gap. CDR3 amino acids: CATSRGPGISGNTIYF. The CDR3 DNA is TGTGCCACCAGCAGAGGTCCAGGGATCTCTGGAAACACCATATATTTT.